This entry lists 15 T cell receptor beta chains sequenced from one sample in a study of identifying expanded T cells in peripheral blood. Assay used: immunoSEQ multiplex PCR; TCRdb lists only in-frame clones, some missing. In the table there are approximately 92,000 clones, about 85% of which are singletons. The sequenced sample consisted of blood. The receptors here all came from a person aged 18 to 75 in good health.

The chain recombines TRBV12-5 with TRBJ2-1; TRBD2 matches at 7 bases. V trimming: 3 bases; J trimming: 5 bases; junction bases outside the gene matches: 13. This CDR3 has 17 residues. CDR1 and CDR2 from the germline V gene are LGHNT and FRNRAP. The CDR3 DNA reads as TGTGCTAGTGGTTTTATGGGGGAGGGCCTTGAAGACAATGAGCAGTTCTTC. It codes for CASGFMGEGLEDNEQFF.

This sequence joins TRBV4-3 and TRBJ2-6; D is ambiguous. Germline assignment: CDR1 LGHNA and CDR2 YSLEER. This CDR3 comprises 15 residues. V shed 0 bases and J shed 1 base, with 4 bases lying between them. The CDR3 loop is CASSQDPSGANVLTF. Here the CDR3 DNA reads TGCGCCAGCAGCCAAGATCCGTCTGGGGCCAACGTCCTGACTTTC.

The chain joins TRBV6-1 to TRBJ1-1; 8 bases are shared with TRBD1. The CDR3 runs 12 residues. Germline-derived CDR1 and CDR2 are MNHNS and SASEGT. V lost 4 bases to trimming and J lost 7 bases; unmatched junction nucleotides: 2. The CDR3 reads CASSGTGGEAFF. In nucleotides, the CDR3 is TGTGCCAGCAGTGGCACAGGGGGTGAAGCTTTCTTT.

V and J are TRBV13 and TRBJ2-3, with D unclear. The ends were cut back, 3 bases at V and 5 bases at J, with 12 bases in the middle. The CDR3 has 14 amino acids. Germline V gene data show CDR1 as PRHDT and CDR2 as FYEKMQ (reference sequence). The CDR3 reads CASSFALLEDTQYF. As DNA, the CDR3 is TGTGCCAGCAGCTTCGCCCTTCTTGAAGATACGCAGTATTTT.

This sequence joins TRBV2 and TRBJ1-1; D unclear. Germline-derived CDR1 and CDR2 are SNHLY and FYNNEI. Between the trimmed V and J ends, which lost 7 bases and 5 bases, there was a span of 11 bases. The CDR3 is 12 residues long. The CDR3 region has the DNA TGTGCCAGCACCTTAGGCGGGACTGAAGCTTTCTTT. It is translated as CASTLGGTEAFF. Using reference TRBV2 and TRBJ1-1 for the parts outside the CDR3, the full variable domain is EPEVTQTPSHQVTQMGQEVILRCVPISNHLYFYWYRQILGQKVEFLVSFYNNEISEKSEIFDDQFSVERPDGSNFTLKIRSTKLEDSAMYFCASTLGGTEAFFGQGTRLTVV.

The CDR3 nucleotides read TGTGCCAGCAAGCCGGGACTCTTCTCTGGAAACACCATATATTTT. This codes for CASKPGLFSGNTIYF. The rearrangement joins TRBV27 to TRBJ1-3, with D perhaps TRBD1 (5 bases). In germline, CDR1 is MNHEY, CDR2 SMNVEV (reference sequence). The CDR3 is made up of 15 amino acids. V was trimmed by 7 bases and J by 0 bases, leaving 13 bases between them.

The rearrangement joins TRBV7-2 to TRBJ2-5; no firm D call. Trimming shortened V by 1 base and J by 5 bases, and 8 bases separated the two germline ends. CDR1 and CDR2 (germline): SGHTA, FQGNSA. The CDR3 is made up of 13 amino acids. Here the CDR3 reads CASSLVGRETQYF. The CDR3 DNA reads TGTGCCAGCAGCTTAGTGGGAAGGGAGACCCAGTACTTC.

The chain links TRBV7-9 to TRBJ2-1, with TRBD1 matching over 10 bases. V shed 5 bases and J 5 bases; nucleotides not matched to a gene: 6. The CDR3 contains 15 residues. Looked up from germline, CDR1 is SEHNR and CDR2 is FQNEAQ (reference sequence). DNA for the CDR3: TGTGCCAGCAGCCGGGGACAGGGGAAAGACAATGAGCAGTTCTTC. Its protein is CASSRGQGKDNEQFF.

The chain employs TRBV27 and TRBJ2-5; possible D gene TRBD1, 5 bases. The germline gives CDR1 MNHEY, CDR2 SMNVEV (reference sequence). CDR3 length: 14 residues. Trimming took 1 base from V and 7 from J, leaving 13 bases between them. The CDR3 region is CASSLFRGVATQYF. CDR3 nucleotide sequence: TGTGCCAGCAGTTTATTTAGGGGTGTCGCGACCCAGTACTTC.

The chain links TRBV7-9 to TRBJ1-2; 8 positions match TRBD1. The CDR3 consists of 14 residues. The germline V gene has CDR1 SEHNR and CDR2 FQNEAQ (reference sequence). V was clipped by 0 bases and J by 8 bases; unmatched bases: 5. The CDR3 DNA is TGTGCCAGCAGCTTAGCCTCGGACAGGGCGGGCTACACCTTC. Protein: CASSLASDRAGYTF.

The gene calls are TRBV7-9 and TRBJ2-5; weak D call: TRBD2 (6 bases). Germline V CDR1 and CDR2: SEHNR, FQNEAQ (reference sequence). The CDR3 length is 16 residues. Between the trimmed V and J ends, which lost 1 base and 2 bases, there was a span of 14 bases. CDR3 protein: CASSLVDKGLQETQYF. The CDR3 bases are TGTGCCAGCAGCTTAGTGGATAAGGGACTTCAAGAGACCCAGTACTTC. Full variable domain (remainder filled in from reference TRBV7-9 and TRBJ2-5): DTGVSQNPRHKITKRGQNVTFRCDPISEHNRLYWYRQTLGQGPEFLTYFQNEAQLEKSRLLSDRFSAERPKGSFSTLEIQRTEQGDSAMYLCASSLVDKGLQETQYFGPGTRLLVL.

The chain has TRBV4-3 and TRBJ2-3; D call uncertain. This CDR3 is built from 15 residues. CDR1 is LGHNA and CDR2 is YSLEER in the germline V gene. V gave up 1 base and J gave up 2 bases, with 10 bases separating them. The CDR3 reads CASSQGVSFTDTQYF. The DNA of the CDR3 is TGCGCCAGCAGCCAAGGGGTTAGTTTCACAGATACGCAGTATTTT.

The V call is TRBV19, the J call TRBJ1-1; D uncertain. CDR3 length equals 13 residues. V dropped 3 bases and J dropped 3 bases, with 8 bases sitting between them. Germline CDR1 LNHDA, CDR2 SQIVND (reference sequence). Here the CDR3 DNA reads TGTGCCAGTAGTATTGCATGGGACACTGAAGCTTTCTTT. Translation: CASSIAWDTEAFF.

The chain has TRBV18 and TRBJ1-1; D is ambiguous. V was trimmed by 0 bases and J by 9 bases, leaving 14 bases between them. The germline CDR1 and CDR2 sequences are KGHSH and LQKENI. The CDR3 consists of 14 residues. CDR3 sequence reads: CASSPPALAEQAFF. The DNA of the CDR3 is TGTGCCAGCTCACCACCTGCGTTGGCAGAACAAGCTTTCTTT.

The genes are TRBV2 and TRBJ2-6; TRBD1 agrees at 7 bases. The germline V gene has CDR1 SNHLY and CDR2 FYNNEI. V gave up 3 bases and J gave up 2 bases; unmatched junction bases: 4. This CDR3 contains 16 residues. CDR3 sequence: CASSDGRGTGANVLTF. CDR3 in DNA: TGTGCCAGCAGTGATGGCAGGGGGACTGGGGCCAACGTCCTGACTTTC.